This TCR beta chain was observed in a study of early T cells in non-severe SARS-CoV-2 infection. TCRdb processed the 5' RACE reads anew with MiXCR; each CDR3 protein has one entry. The repertoire has 60,000 to 75,000 distinct CDR3 sequences, 10% to 15% of them found once; the top ten carry roughly 6%. The V end was cut by 4 bases, the J end by 5 bases, with 11 bases between. Germline lookup yields CDR1 SNHLY and CDR2 FYNNEI. The CDR3 is made up of 13 amino acids. The sequence was collected from an adult who was a healthcare worker with PCR-confirmed SARS-CoV-2 infection or an uninfected control (not recorded which). Sequencing was carried out using whole blood. V usage is TRBV2 and J usage is TRBJ2-5; D perhaps matches TRBD1 (5 bases). CDR3 amino acids: CASSGPGQETQYF. In DNA form, the CDR3 reads TGTGCCAGCAGTGGCCCAGGGCAGGAGACCCAGTACTTC. Combining the CDR3 with reference TRBV2 and TRBJ2-5 gives the whole variable domain EPEVTQTPSHQVTQMGQEVILRCVPISNHLYFYWYRQILGQKVEFLVSFYNNEISEKSEIFDDQFSVERPDGSNFTLKIRSTKLEDSAMYFCASSGPGQETQYFGPGTRLLVL.